The entry that follows covers one T cell receptor beta chain sequence. The entry originates in a study of blood T cell repertoires in COVID-19. Study summary: From the United States, Italy and Spain came samples of acute and convalescent COVID-19. PBMCs, B-cell-depleted T cells, or T cells were the source of the cDNA or gDNA that made up the material.

Per the original methods: Amplifying reference gene primers gave estimates of nucleated cell counts. Produced via immunoSEQ multiplex PCR; TCRdb's table is partial and in-frame only. V and J calls and clone size are those listed in that table; D and trimming were worked out from the DNA. This table has 250,000 to 350,000 clones, approximately 88% appearing once. The CDR3 has 15 amino acids. Germline V gene data show CDR1 as SEHNR and CDR2 as FQNEAQ (reference sequence). V was pared by 5 bases and J by 2 bases, with 7 bases of the junction left unmatched. V usage is TRBV7-9 and J usage is TRBJ2-3, with 7 positions matching TRBD2. Input material: peripheral blood. This TCR came from a woman aged 50 to 60 with active or convalescent COVID-19. The CDR3 DNA is TGTGCCAGCAGCCCGCTCGGGGGGTCCACAGATACGCAGTATTTT. It specifies CASSPLGGSTDTQYF.